These 28 T cell receptor beta chains were all obtained from the same sample, sequenced in a study of T cell changes during pregnancy in multiple sclerosis. Libraries were prepared by immunoSEQ multiplex PCR; TCRdb keeps only in-frame clonotypes and omits some of them. The table shows approximately 83,000 clones, with 90% to 95% occurring only once. This sample comprised peripheral blood, obtained in the first trimester of pregnancy. These receptors originate from a female donor with multiple sclerosis, enrolled in a pregnancy study.

The chain couples TRBV4-2 to TRBJ2-1, with D maybe TRBD2 (6 bases). V was clipped by 1 base and J by 9 bases, with 22 bases between them. The CDR3 sequence is 17 residues long. Germline V lookup: CDR1 LGHNA, CDR2 YNFKEQ. In DNA form, the CDR3 reads TGTGCCAGCAGCCAAGGGGGACCGGGACTCCGAGTCGGTGAGCAGTTCTTC. It yields the protein CASSQGGPGLRVGEQFF.

The J gene is TRBJ1-4, the V gene TRBV27; 9 nucleotides align to TRBD1. The V segment lost 10 bases and the J segment 9 bases; nucleotides outside the gene matches: 6. This CDR3 region has 12 residues. CDR1 is MNHEY and CDR2 is SMNVEV in the germline V gene (reference sequence). CDR3 nucleotides: TGTGCCACCCGGGACAGGGCTAAAAAACTGTTTTTT. Translation: CATRDRAKKLFF. Full variable domain (outside the CDR3, taken from reference TRBV27 and TRBJ1-4): EAQVTQNPRYLITVTGKKLTVTCSQNMNHEYMSWYRQDPGLGLRQIYYSMNVEVTDKGDVPEGYKVSRKEKRNFPLILESPSPNQTSLYFCATRDRAKKLFFGSGTQLSVL.

The chain couples TRBV13 to TRBJ2-3, with D tentatively TRBD2 (5 bases). The CDR3 totals 15 residues. V lost 3 bases and J 2 bases, leaving 12 bases between the germline ends. Germline CDR1 reads PRHDT; CDR2 reads FYEKMQ (reference sequence). The CDR3 nucleotides read TGTGCCAGCAGCTTTGGGGAGCGGCTCACAGATACGCAGTATTTT. Translated: CASSFGERLTDTQYF.

The rearrangement joins TRBV14 to TRBJ2-7, with unresolved D. The V and J ends lost 3 bases and 0 bases respectively, with 6 bases between them. The CDR3 sequence is 13 residues long. The germline gives CDR1 SGHDN, CDR2 FVKESK. CDR3 DNA: TGTGCCAGCAGCCAGGTCAGCTCCTACGAGCAGTACTTC. Translation: CASSQVSSYEQYF. The variable domain in full, with the rest retrieved from reference TRBV14 and TRBJ2-7, is EAGVTQFPSHSVIEKGQTVTLRCDPISGHDNLYWYRRVMGKEIKFLLHFVKESKQDESGMPNNRFLAERTGGTYSTLKVQPAELEDSGVYFCASSQVSSYEQYFGPGTRLTVT.

This chain joins TRBV2 and TRBJ2-7; D may be TRBD2 (5 bases). With 2 bases removed from V and 3 bases from J, the gap between germline ends came to 17 bases. This CDR3 contains 16 residues. The V gene's germline CDR1 is SNHLY and CDR2 FYNNEI. Here the CDR3 DNA reads TGTGCCAGCAGTGAACAACAACCCAACCGGGGCTACGAGCAGTACTTC. Its protein product is CASSEQQPNRGYEQYF. The whole variable domain, filled in from reference TRBV2 and TRBJ2-7, reads EPEVTQTPSHQVTQMGQEVILRCVPISNHLYFYWYRQILGQKVEFLVSFYNNEISEKSEIFDDQFSVERPDGSNFTLKIRSTKLEDSAMYFCASSEQQPNRGYEQYFGPGTRLTVT.

The J gene is TRBJ2-1, the V gene TRBV30; D gene ambiguous. Germline V gene lookup returns CDR1 GTSNPN and CDR2 SVGIG (reference sequence). CDR3 length equals 15 residues. Between the trimmed V and J ends, which lost 0 bases and 1 base, there was a span of 10 bases. In nucleotides, the CDR3 is TGTGCCTGGAGTGTTCATTTCGAGTCCTACAATGAGCAGTTCTTC. Amino acid sequence: CAWSVHFESYNEQFF.

The chain carries TRBV7-8 and TRBJ1-5; D may be TRBD1 (5 bases). Germline loops: CDR1 SGHVS, CDR2 FQNEAQ. The ends were cut back, 5 bases at V and 1 base at J, with 18 bases in the middle. This CDR3 region has 17 residues. The CDR3 region has the DNA TGTGCCAGCAGCGCCTCTCCCCAGGACACAAGCAATCAGCCCCAGCATTTT. Protein sequence: CASSASPQDTSNQPQHF.

V is TRBV5-4 and J is TRBJ2-3; D ambiguous. Germline CDR1 reads SGHNT; CDR2 reads YYREEE (reference sequence). The CDR3 has 13 amino acids. Trimming took off 4 bases at V and 5 bases at J, with 11 bases between the two ends. CDR3 DNA sequence: TGTGCCAGCAGCCCGGGTCGAGGAGATACGCAGTATTTT. This translates into CASSPGRGDTQYF.

Written as DNA, the CDR3 is TGTGCCAGCAGCCCCGACAGGGGACCGAACACTGAAGCTTTCTTT. Translated, it gives CASSPDRGPNTEAFF. This sequence joins TRBV7-9 and TRBJ1-1, with 8 bases identical to TRBD1. This CDR3 spans 15 amino acids. Germline V lookup: CDR1 SEHNR, CDR2 FQNEAQ (reference sequence). The V and J ends lost 5 bases and 1 base, in that order; junction bases with no gene match: 6.

The rearrangement joins TRBV7-3 to TRBJ2-6; TRBD1 matches at 7 bases. V lost 5 bases to trimming and J lost 0 bases; unmatched junction nucleotides: 1. CDR1 and CDR2 (germline): SGHTA, FQGTGA. The CDR3 extends over 15 amino acids. CDR3 DNA sequence: TGTGCCAGCAGCCCAGGGGGCTCTGGGGCCAACGTCCTGACTTTC. Encoded protein: CASSPGGSGANVLTF.

CDR3 residues: CASSYTSSQGREQFF. In DNA form, the CDR3 reads TGTGCCAGCAGCTATACCTCTAGCCAAGGGAGGGAGCAGTTCTTC. The chain recombines TRBV7-6 with TRBJ2-1; tentatively, D is TRBD2 (6 bases). The germline V and J ends were trimmed by 4 bases and 10 bases, with 20 bases remaining between them. Germline CDR1 SGHVS, CDR2 FNYEAQ. CDR3 length: 15 residues.

The genes are TRBV6-1 and TRBJ1-2; a weak D match, TRBD1 (6 bases). V gave up 8 bases and J gave up 0 bases, with 10 bases separating them. CDR1 and CDR2 (germline): MNHNS, SASEGT. This CDR3 is built from 13 residues. The CDR3 DNA is TGTGCCAGCGAGGACAGAACTAACTATGGCTACACCTTC. Amino acids: CASEDRTNYGYTF.

For this clone: Other DNA sequences in this specimen translate into the identical CDR3. J is TRBJ1-1 and V is TRBV7-9, with unresolved D. Germline assignment: CDR1 SEHNR and CDR2 FQNEAQ (reference sequence). With 4 bases removed from V and 4 bases from J, the gap between germline ends came to 4 bases. The CDR3 sequence is 11 residues long. The CDR3 DNA reads as TGTGCCAGCAGCTCATCCACTGAAGCTTTCTTT. Protein product: CASSSSTEAFF.

This chain joins TRBV28 and TRBJ2-5; 16 positions agree with TRBD2. This CDR3 is built from 17 residues. The V gene's germline CDR1 is MDHEN and CDR2 SYDVKM. J lost 4 bases, V lost 5 bases, and 7 bases had no gene match. The CDR3 spells CASSPGLAGGPGETQYF. In DNA, the CDR3 is TGTGCCAGCAGTCCGGGACTAGCGGGGGGGCCGGGAGAGACCCAGTACTTC.

V is TRBV30 and J is TRBJ2-7, with D maybe TRBD1 (6 bases). The germline V gene has CDR1 GTSNPN and CDR2 SVGIG (reference sequence). This CDR3 has 13 residues. V lost 2 bases and J 4 bases, leaving 12 bases between the germline ends. CDR3 region: CAWSHQGSYEQYF. DNA for the CDR3: TGTGCCTGGAGTCACCAGGGGTCGTACGAGCAGTACTTC.

The rearrangement uses TRBV4-1 and TRBJ2-5, with D perhaps TRBD2 (7 bases). This CDR3 has 19 residues. The V end lost 1 base, the J end lost 5 bases, and 26 bases lay between the germline ends. Looked up from germline, CDR1 is MGHRA and CDR2 is YSYEKL. In DNA form, the CDR3 reads TGCGCCAGCAGCCAAGCAGCCCCCCCTCTGGGGGGGGCCGGGGAGACCCAGTACTTC. This translates into CASSQAAPPLGGAGETQYF.

The V call is TRBV19, the J call TRBJ1-2, with a weak D call TRBD1 (5 bases). Germline V lookup: CDR1 LNHDA, CDR2 SQIVND (reference sequence). The CDR3 runs to 16 residues. Trimming removed 8 bases at V and 3 bases at J, with 22 bases between. The CDR3 sequence: CASSRWGEDPDYGYTF. CDR3 nucleotide sequence: TGTGCCAGTTCCCGATGGGGGGAGGACCCTGACTATGGCTACACCTTC.

The rearrangement links TRBV5-6 to TRBJ2-7, with 7 nucleotides matching TRBD2. CDR1 and CDR2 (germline): SGHDT, YYEEEE. This CDR3 has 14 residues. Trimming cost V 3 bases and J 3 bases; bases outside gene matches: 6. CDR3 loop: CASSSGTTLYEQYF. Here the CDR3 DNA reads TGTGCCAGCAGCTCGGGGACTACTCTCTACGAGCAGTACTTC.

V usage is TRBV10-3 and J usage is TRBJ1-3; perhaps TRBD1 as D (6 bases). The CDR3 runs to 15 residues. Germline V gene data show CDR1 as ENHRY and CDR2 as SYGVKD. Trimming took 4 bases from V and 3 from J, leaving 13 bases between them. CDR3 DNA: TGTGCCATCAGTGCCCAAACAGGGATTGGAAACACCATATATTTT. This codes for CAISAQTGIGNTIYF.

The chain recombines TRBV18 with TRBJ1-5; D is unclear. V was trimmed by 0 bases and J by 7 bases, leaving 13 bases between them. The V gene's germline CDR1 is KGHSH and CDR2 LQKENI. The length of the CDR3 is 15 residues. The CDR3 region has the DNA TGTGCCAGCTCACCACCTGCAGGCCTTGGGCAGCCCCAGCATTTT. Amino acids: CASSPPAGLGQPQHF.

This clone has a single count. J is TRBJ1-4 and V is TRBV19, with 7 nucleotides matching TRBD1. V dropped 3 bases and J dropped 7; count of bases not matched to a gene: 5. Germline V lookup: CDR1 LNHDA, CDR2 SQIVND (reference sequence). CDR3 size: 14 residues. The CDR3 loop is CASSITGVVEKLFF. DNA of the CDR3: TGTGCCAGTAGTATCACAGGGGTTGTTGAAAAACTGTTTTTT. Based on the CDR3 plus reference TRBV19 and TRBJ1-4, the full variable domain is DGGITQSPKYLFRKEGQNVTLSCEQNLNHDAMYWYRQDPGQGLRLIYYSQIVNDFQKGDIAEGYSVSREKKESFPLTVTSAQKNPTAFYLCASSITGVVEKLFFGSGTQLSVL.

The chain combines TRBV27 with TRBJ1-1, with D perhaps matching TRBD1 (5 bases). In germline, CDR1 is MNHEY, CDR2 SMNVEV (reference sequence). This CDR3 spans 15 amino acids. Trimming left V 4 bases short and J 0 bases short, with 12 bases between. The CDR3 sequence is CASSSRTTLNTEAFF. CDR3 bases: TGTGCCAGCAGTTCACGGACAACCTTGAACACTGAAGCTTTCTTT.

Worth noting for this clone: A read error may produce the germline difference seen at one junction end. This chain joins TRBV7-7 and TRBJ2-1; the D gene could be TRBD1 or TRBD2 (5 bases each). There are 15 residues in the CDR3. The germline CDR1 and CDR2 sequences are SSHAT and FNYEAQ (reference sequence). CDR3 in DNA: TGTGCTAGCAGCTTAGGGGCTAGCCTTGCGAATGAGCAGTTCTTC. This codes for CASSLGASLANEQFF.

The CDR3 nucleotides read TGTGCCAGCAGCGTAGGGGCTAGCGGGGGGGCCAGGTTAGAGACCCAGTACTTC. Translating it yields CASSVGASGGARLETQYF. The chain links TRBV9 to TRBJ2-5; 12 bases are a match to TRBD2. In germline, CDR1 is SGDLS, CDR2 YYNGEE. This CDR3 has 18 amino acids. V was pared by 0 bases and J by 4 bases, with 10 bases of the junction left unmatched. Complete variable domain (other parts from reference TRBV9 and TRBJ2-5): DSGVTQTPKHLITATGQRVTLRCSPRSGDLSVYWYQQSLDQGLQFLIQYYNGEERAKGNILERFSAQQFPDLHSELNLSSLELGDSALYFCASSVGASGGARLETQYFGPGTRLLVL.

This chain uses TRBV5-6 with TRBJ2-3; weak D call: TRBD1 (6 bases). The CDR3 extends over 16 amino acids. Deletions cut 3 bases from V and 6 bases from J, with 20 bases between. The germline V gene has CDR1 SGHDT and CDR2 YYEEEE. CDR3 in DNA: TGTGCCAGCAGCTCTCCGACAGGTCTAGCATATGATACGCAGTATTTT. Translating gives CASSSPTGLAYDTQYF.

This clone occurred once. This sequence joins TRBV6-5 and TRBJ2-7, with 8 bases lining up with TRBD1. V was pared by 3 bases and J by 2 bases, with 3 bases of the junction left unmatched. This CDR3 spans 14 amino acids. CDR1 is MNHEY, CDR2 SVGAGI, per germline. CDR3 sequence reads: CASSYRGQAYEQYF. The CDR3 nucleotides are TGTGCCAGCAGTTATAGGGGACAGGCCTACGAGCAGTACTTC.

The CDR3 reads CASRSEVEDREETQYF. In DNA, the CDR3 is TGTGCCAGCAGATCCGAAGTGGAAGACAGGGAAGAGACCCAGTACTTC. This sequence joins TRBV5-7 and TRBJ2-5; TRBD1 matches 7 bases. TRBV5-7 is sorted into the ORF group, with uncertain function. This CDR3 comprises 16 residues. The J segment lost 3 bases and the V segment lost 5 bases, leaving 13 bases of the junction unmatched.

The CDR3 loop is CASSYSEETQYF. CDR3 DNA: TGTGCCAGCAGTTACTCCGAAGAGACCCAGTACTTC. This sequence joins TRBV6-6 and TRBJ2-5, with unresolved D. Germline values: CDR1 MNHNY, CDR2 SVGAGI (reference sequence). Trimming took off 0 bases at V and 3 bases at J, with 2 bases between the two ends. The CDR3 consists of 12 residues.